The 23 T cell receptor beta chains presented below share a single source sample, sequenced in a study of blood T cell repertoires in COVID-19. Method: immunoSEQ multiplex PCR; TCRdb's copy keeps in-frame clones and lacks some. The profile shows roughly 180,000 clones, about 84% of them singletons. The sequenced material came from peripheral blood. These receptors all come from a woman in her thirties with acute or convalescent COVID-19.

The rearrangement joins TRBV25-1 to TRBJ2-3; D might be TRBD1 (6 bases). Germline values: CDR1 MGHDK, CDR2 SYGVNS. The CDR3 loop spans 16 amino acids. V lost 3 bases and J lost 6, with 19 bases in between. The CDR3 sequence: CASSDRGTRQGDTQYF. In DNA form, the CDR3 reads TGTGCCAGCAGTGACAGGGGCACTAGACAAGGCGATACGCAGTATTTT.

The chain carries TRBV18 and TRBJ1-5; 9 bases match TRBD1. This CDR3 has 13 residues. J gave up 9 bases and V 6 bases, and 6 bases lay outside the gene matches. CDR1 and CDR2 (germline): KGHSH, LQKENI. CDR3 nucleotide sequence: TGTGCCAGCTCCCGGGACAGGGTGTTGCCCCAGCATTTT. This codes for CASSRDRVLPQHF.

The chain joins TRBV27 to TRBJ1-1; 9 nucleotides align to TRBD1. Germline trimming cut 5 bases from V and 5 bases from J; bases unmatched to any gene: 9. The CDR3 covers 15 residues. Germline loops: CDR1 MNHEY, CDR2 SMNVEV (reference sequence). Here the CDR3 reads CASSQSGTGITEAFF. The CDR3 DNA sequence: TGTGCCAGCAGTCAATCCGGGACAGGGATTACTGAAGCTTTCTTT.

The V gene is TRBV9, the J gene TRBJ1-2; a weak D match, TRBD1 (6 bases). Trimming stripped 3 bases from V and 8 bases from J, with 14 bases between. In germline, CDR1 is SGDLS, CDR2 YYNGEE. The CDR3 runs to 13 residues. The CDR3 loop is CASSDAGARGYTF. The CDR3 coding sequence is TGTGCCAGCAGCGACGCGGGGGCGCGAGGCTACACCTTC. Drawing the rest from reference TRBV9 and TRBJ1-2, the complete variable domain is DSGVTQTPKHLITATGQRVTLRCSPRSGDLSVYWYQQSLDQGLQFLIQYYNGEERAKGNILERFSAQQFPDLHSELNLSSLELGDSALYFCASSDAGARGYTFGSGTRLTVV.

This clone came up once. The chain has TRBV19 and TRBJ2-5, with 8 bases aligning to TRBD2. The CDR3 loop spans 15 amino acids. Per germline, CDR1 LNHDA and CDR2 SQIVND (reference sequence). J was trimmed by 0 bases and V by 9 bases; bases with no gene match: 9. The chain's CDR3 is CASSSGGGYQETQYF. The CDR3 nucleotides are TGTGCCAGCTCCAGCGGGGGTGGGTACCAAGAGACCCAGTACTTC.

CDR3 DNA: TGCAGCGTTGTAGCAGTGACTGGAAACACCATATATTTT. Amino acids: CSVVAVTGNTIYF. The chain uses TRBV29-1 and TRBJ1-3; D ambiguous. Germline V CDR1 and CDR2: SQVTM, ANQGSEA. Trimming removed 4 bases at V and 2 bases at J, with 9 bases between. This CDR3 is built from 13 residues.

V usage is TRBV2 and J usage is TRBJ2-7; the D gene is possibly TRBD2 (5 bases). Trimming removed 4 bases from V and 3 bases from J, with 13 bases in between. CDR3 length equals 14 residues. Germline V gene lookup returns CDR1 SNHLY and CDR2 FYNNEI. Here the CDR3 DNA reads TGTGCCAGCAGTGTCGAGTACCGGGGCTACGAGCAGTACTTC. As protein: CASSVEYRGYEQYF.

The chain is built from TRBV7-9 and TRBJ2-2; 8 nucleotides line up with TRBD2. CDR1 is SEHNR and CDR2 is FQNEAQ in the germline V gene (reference sequence). This CDR3 comprises 18 residues. The trim removed 5 bases at V and 0 bases at J, leaving 11 bases unmatched. The CDR3 coding sequence is TGTGCCAGCAGCCCTAACCGGGGGGGGATCACGAACACCGGGGAGCTGTTTTTT. Protein: CASSPNRGGITNTGELFF.

This clone was counted a single time. The chain has TRBV2 and TRBJ1-5, with TRBD1 identical over 7 bases. Germline V gives CDR1 SNHLY, CDR2 FYNNEI. The CDR3 has 15 amino acids. Trimming cost V 0 bases and J 6 bases; bases outside gene matches: 5. Written as DNA, the CDR3 is TGTGCCAGCAGTGAAGCCTGGACAGGAAGTCAGCCCCAGCATTTT. It codes for CASSEAWTGSQPQHF.

J is TRBJ2-1 and V is TRBV5-1, with a possible D match to TRBD2 (6 bases). This CDR3 spans 14 amino acids. Deletions cut 3 bases from V and 8 bases from J, with 15 bases between. Germline V CDR1 and CDR2: SGHRS, YFSETQ. In DNA, the CDR3 is TGCGCCAGCAGCTGGTGGAGGGTAGCGGATGAGCAGTTCTTC. Its protein product is CASSWWRVADEQFF.

This clone was seen just once. The rearrangement uses TRBV4-3 and TRBJ1-2; possible D gene TRBD1, 6 bases. This CDR3 spans 15 amino acids. Germline loops: CDR1 LGHNA, CDR2 YSLEER. The V and J ends lost 0 bases and 2 bases respectively, with 10 bases between them. DNA for the CDR3: TGCGCCAGCAGCCAAGATCTAGGACAGAACTATGGCTACACCTTC. Its protein product is CASSQDLGQNYGYTF.

The chain combines TRBV27 with TRBJ2-6, with 11 bases fitting TRBD1. V trimming: 4 bases; J trimming: 4 bases; junction bases outside the gene matches: 6. In germline, CDR1 is MNHEY, CDR2 SMNVEV (reference sequence). There are 17 residues in the CDR3. The CDR3 region has the DNA TGTGCCAGCAGTTCTGGGACAGGGGGTTCGGGGGCCAACGTCCTGACTTTC. Translating it yields CASSSGTGGSGANVLTF.

The rearrangement links TRBV5-5 to TRBJ1-1; the D gene is possibly TRBD1 (6 bases). This CDR3 spans 16 amino acids. The germline V and J ends were trimmed by 0 bases and 5 bases, with 17 bases remaining between them. CDR1 SGHKS and CDR2 YYEKEE come from the germline V gene (reference sequence). The CDR3 here is CASSLGATGSGTEAFF. The CDR3 nucleotides read TGTGCCAGCAGCTTGGGGGCCACAGGGTCGGGAACTGAAGCTTTCTTT. Looking up the rest from reference TRBV5-5 and TRBJ1-1 gives the full variable domain: DAGVTQSPTHLIKTRGQQVTLRCSPISGHKSVSWYQQVLGQGPQFIFQYYEKEERGRGNFPDRFSARQFPNYSSELNVNALLLGDSALYLCASSLGATGSGTEAFFGQGTRLTVV.

The genes are TRBV28 and TRBJ1-2, with a possible D match to TRBD1 (6 bases). Germline V lookup: CDR1 MDHEN, CDR2 SYDVKM. The CDR3 spans 13 residues. V dropped 5 bases and J dropped 4 bases, with 11 bases sitting between them. CDR3 sequence reads: CASSQDSSYGYTF. The CDR3 DNA follows: TGTGCCAGCAGTCAGGACAGCTCCTATGGCTACACCTTC.

This clone was seen once. The chain links TRBV29-1 to TRBJ2-5; no clear D gene. V lost 4 bases, J lost 5 bases, and 17 bases lay in between. Germline V gene lookup returns CDR1 SQVTM and CDR2 ANQGSEA. This CDR3 region has 14 residues. The CDR3 loop reads CSVAQVVSRETQYF. The CDR3 DNA reads TGCAGCGTTGCCCAGGTGGTCTCTCGGGAGACCCAGTACTTC.

The sample holds one count of this clone. This sequence joins TRBV10-3 and TRBJ1-3; D is ambiguous. Germline V gene sequence: CDR1 ENHRY, CDR2 SYGVKD. The ends were cut back, 7 bases at V and 0 bases at J, with 7 bases in the middle. The CDR3 contains 13 residues. The CDR3 coding sequence is TGTGCCATCATGGCCGACTCTGGAAACACCATATATTTT. Translation gives CAIMADSGNTIYF.

The V call is TRBV5-1, the J call TRBJ2-1; possible D gene TRBD1, 5 bases. Germline V gene data show CDR1 as SGHRS and CDR2 as YFSETQ. Trimming cost V 5 bases and J 3 bases, with 6 bases left between them. The CDR3 covers 12 residues. This chain's CDR3 is CASRQGYNEQFF. The CDR3 nucleotides are TGCGCCAGCAGGCAGGGCTACAATGAGCAGTTCTTC.

J is TRBJ2-7 and V is TRBV2, with TRBD1 identical over 7 bases. CDR1 is SNHLY, CDR2 FYNNEI, per germline. This CDR3 has 15 amino acids. The V and J ends lost 7 bases and 3 bases, in that order; junction bases with no gene match: 12. The chain's CDR3 is CASNLYGTVDYEQYF. The DNA of the CDR3 is TGTGCCAGCAATTTATACGGGACAGTAGACTACGAGCAGTACTTC.

V is TRBV5-5 and J is TRBJ2-4; possible D gene TRBD1, 6 bases. Germline CDR1 and CDR2: SGHKS and YYEKEE (reference sequence). V was trimmed by 4 bases and J by 6 bases, leaving 23 bases between them. The CDR3 has 17 residues. CDR3 DNA: TGTGCCAGCAGCCCGACCGTGACGACAGGAAGGATAAACATTCAGTACTTC. Residues: CASSPTVTTGRINIQYF.

This chain links TRBV7-9 with TRBJ1-5; D remains ambiguous. Germline CDR1 and CDR2: SEHNR and FQNEAQ (reference sequence). CDR3 length: 15 amino acids. Between the trimmed V and J ends, which lost 3 bases and 3 bases, there was a span of 12 bases. In DNA, the CDR3 is TGTGCCAGCAGCTTTTTCGGGTCAGACAATCAGCCCCAGCATTTT. Translation: CASSFFGSDNQPQHF.

The chain links TRBV28 to TRBJ1-1, with TRBD1 matching 8 bases. With 7 bases clipped from V and 11 bases from J, the junction kept 15 bases outside the gene matches. The CDR3 loop spans 14 amino acids. Germline lookup yields CDR1 MDHEN and CDR2 SYDVKM. For the CDR3, the DNA is TGTGCCAGCAACCTTCGGACAGGGCGAGGAGAGGCTTTCTTT. Translating gives CASNLRTGRGEAFF.

This chain links TRBV3-1 (or the pseudogene TRBV3-2) with TRBJ2-1; 10 bases fit TRBD2. The CDR3 runs to 15 residues. Per the germline V gene, CDR1 is LGHDT and CDR2 is YNNKEL (reference sequence). The V gene end was trimmed by 2 bases and the J gene end by 10 bases; junction bases not matched to a gene: 8. CDR3 DNA sequence: TGTGCCAGCAGCCAACAAGCGGGGGGGCAGTGGGAGCAGTTCTTC. Translation: CASSQQAGGQWEQFF.

V gene TRBV27 combines with J gene TRBJ2-1, with 10 bases fitting TRBD2. The CDR3 extends over 15 amino acids. V lost 2 bases and J lost 4; bases outside the gene matches: 2. CDR1 MNHEY and CDR2 SMNVEV come from the germline V gene (reference sequence). Here the CDR3 reads CASSLLAGAYNEQFF. CDR3 bases: TGTGCCAGCAGTTTACTAGCGGGAGCGTACAATGAGCAGTTCTTC.